The 11 T cell receptor beta chains below all came from one sample that was sequenced in a study of T cell responses to AZD1222 COVID-19 vaccine. Clones were read by immunoSEQ multiplex PCR, and TCRdb kept only the in-frame ones, dropping some. The sample has 120,000 to 150,000 clones; 89% are singletons. The material sequenced was peripheral blood, taken on day 0 of AZD1222 vaccination. These receptors came from an adult in good health.

The rearrangement links TRBV9 to TRBJ2-2; 8 nucleotides align to TRBD2. The CDR3 is 16 residues long. After removal of 5 bases from V and 5 bases from J, the junction contained 11 bases not matched to a gene. Germline loops: CDR1 SGDLS, CDR2 YYNGEE. The CDR3 reads CASSLTGTRGTGELFF. The CDR3 DNA sequence: TGTGCCAGCAGTTTAACCGGGACTAGAGGGACCGGGGAGCTGTTTTTT.

The chain joins TRBV6-1 to TRBJ1-5; D remains unclear. The length of the CDR3 is 13 residues. Deletions cut 2 bases from V and 7 bases from J, with 9 bases between. Germline values: CDR1 MNHNS, CDR2 SASEGT. CDR3 in amino acids: CASSEMVEQPQHF. The CDR3 nucleotides read TGTGCCAGCAGTGAAATGGTAGAGCAGCCCCAGCATTTT.

V usage is TRBV10-1 and J usage is TRBJ2-2, with TRBD1 as a possible D gene (6 bases). V shed 0 bases and J shed 7 bases, with 9 bases lying between them. Germline V gives CDR1 WNHNN, CDR2 SYGVQD (reference sequence). The CDR3 loop spans 14 amino acids. CDR3 loop: CASSESRDNGELFF. In DNA form, the CDR3 reads TGCGCCAGCAGTGAGTCGAGGGACAACGGGGAGCTGTTTTTT.

The chain carries TRBV27 and TRBJ2-2, with D unclear. This CDR3 has 14 amino acids. Germline CDR1 reads MNHEY; CDR2 reads SMNVEV (reference sequence). V was clipped by 4 bases and J by 4 bases, with 10 bases between them. CDR3 DNA sequence: TGTGCCAGCAGTTGGAACCTGGGCACCGGGGAGCTGTTTTTT. Translation: CASSWNLGTGELFF.

The chain employs TRBV18 and TRBJ1-1, with D possibly matching TRBD1 (5 bases). V lost 3 bases and J lost 3, with 20 bases in between. Germline V gene data show CDR1 as KGHSH and CDR2 as LQKENI. The CDR3 has 17 amino acids. The CDR3 loop is CASSPRQGGDWDTEAFF. The CDR3 DNA follows: TGTGCCAGCTCACCTCGGCAGGGAGGTGATTGGGACACTGAAGCTTTCTTT.

The chain couples TRBV19 to TRBJ1-1, with unresolved D. Germline values: CDR1 LNHDA, CDR2 SQIVND (reference sequence). Trimming took off 6 bases at V and 6 bases at J, with 23 bases between the two ends. The CDR3 spans 16 residues. CDR3: CASSSLRSGLWAEAFF. The DNA for the CDR3 is TGTGCCAGTAGCTCCCTAAGGTCTGGCTTGTGGGCTGAAGCTTTCTTT.

The genes are TRBV9 and TRBJ2-2, with D perhaps TRBD2 (6 bases). CDR3 size: 14 residues. Trimming shortened V by 1 base and J by 6 bases, and 10 bases separated the two germline ends. The germline CDR1 and CDR2 sequences are SGDLS and YYNGEE. In nucleotides, the CDR3 is TGTGCCAGCAGCGTAACGCGGGGACCCGGGGAGCTGTTTTTT. Translating gives CASSVTRGPGELFF.

The chain employs TRBV28 and TRBJ1-4; maybe TRBD1 (6 bases). Between the trimmed V and J ends, which lost 1 base and 3 bases, there was a span of 27 bases. Germline lookup yields CDR1 MDHEN and CDR2 SYDVKM. The CDR3 length is 21 residues. This chain's CDR3 is CASSLFPGQGHLGLANEKLFF. CDR3 nucleotides: TGTGCCAGCAGTTTATTCCCGGGGCAGGGACATTTGGGGTTAGCTAATGAAAAACTGTTTTTT.

The chain links TRBV28 to TRBJ2-1; 10 nucleotides match TRBD2. The CDR3 consists of 14 residues. The trim removed 7 bases at V and 6 bases at J, leaving 6 bases unmatched. CDR1 MDHEN and CDR2 SYDVKM come from the germline V gene. In nucleotides, the CDR3 is TGTGCCAGCACCACTAGCGGGATCGGCAATGAGCAGTTCTTC. Amino acids: CASTTSGIGNEQFF.

The chain carries TRBV6-5 and TRBJ2-2; D ambiguous. Germline CDR1 reads MNHEY; CDR2 reads SVGAGI. V lost 6 bases to trimming and J lost 6 bases, with 11 bases between them. There are 13 residues in the CDR3. The CDR3 DNA reads as TGTGCCAGCAGCTATACAATTTCCGGGGAGCTGTTTTTT. The encoded protein is CASSYTISGELFF.

The chain uses TRBV7-9 and TRBJ2-1; possible D gene TRBD2, 6 bases. Between the trimmed V and J ends, which lost 5 bases and 8 bases, there was a span of 25 bases. The germline V gene encodes CDR1 SEHNR and CDR2 FQNEAQ (reference sequence). The CDR3 has 17 residues. The CDR3 reads CASSPPIRLARSDEQFF. The DNA for the CDR3 is TGTGCCAGCAGCCCCCCCATCCGGCTAGCGCGAAGCGATGAGCAGTTCTTC.